This entry concerns a single TCR beta chain. Its antigen is not identified. The data are from a study of vaccination and CD4 T cells after COVID-19. Study-level background: Once diagnosed, patients had post-COVID samples drawn a median 101 days later (range 35 to 161). The cells in question were stimulated using overlapping spike peptides derived from SARS-CoV-2, HCoV-NL63, HCoV-OC43 and HCoV-229E.

Treatment described: roughly ten-day PBMC culture with coronavirus spike peptide pools or control peptides (ViraFEST assay). Expanded clonotypes were found by TCR sequencing after peptide-pool stimulation (ViraFEST). Germline CDR1 reads SNHLY; CDR2 reads FYNNEI. CDR3 length: 16 amino acids. The ends were cut back, 0 bases at V and 7 bases at J, with 16 bases in the middle. The Oncomine TCR Beta short-read assay sequenced DNA from cultured CD4+ T cells. In TCRdb, the PCR reads were re-called with MiXCR into one record per CDR3 protein. Here the sample spans 10,000 to 15,000 distinct CDR3 sequences, roughly four fifths being singletons.

The chain carries TRBV2 and TRBJ1-5; D might be TRBD1 (5 bases). The sequence derives from a human donor who had recovered from COVID-19. Material for sequencing was CD4+ T cells from blood, cultured in vitro. CDR3 region: CASSEAGDALRQPQHF. The CDR3 DNA reads as TGTGCCAGCAGTGAAGCTGGGGACGCTCTGAGACAGCCCCAGCATTTT.